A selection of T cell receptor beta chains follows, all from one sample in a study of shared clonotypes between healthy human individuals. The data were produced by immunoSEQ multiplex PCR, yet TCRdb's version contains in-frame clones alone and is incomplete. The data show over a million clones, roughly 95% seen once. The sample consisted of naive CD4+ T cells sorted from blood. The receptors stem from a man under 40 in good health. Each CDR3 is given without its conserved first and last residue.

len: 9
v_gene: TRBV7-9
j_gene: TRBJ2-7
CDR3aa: ASSSGYLEY

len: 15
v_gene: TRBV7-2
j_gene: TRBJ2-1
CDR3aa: ASSRLPQRAIYNEQF

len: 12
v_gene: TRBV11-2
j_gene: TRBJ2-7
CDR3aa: ASSSSRVSYEQY

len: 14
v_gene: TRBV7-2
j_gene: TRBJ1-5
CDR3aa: ASSLLPGQQNQPQH

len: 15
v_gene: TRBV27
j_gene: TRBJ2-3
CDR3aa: ASRTFSAGGYTDTQY

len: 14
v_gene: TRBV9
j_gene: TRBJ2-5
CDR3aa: ASSPSGQGYYETQY

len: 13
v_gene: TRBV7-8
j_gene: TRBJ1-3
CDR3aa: ASSLAEGFGNTIY

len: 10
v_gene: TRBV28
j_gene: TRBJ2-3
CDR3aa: AADGAGDTQY

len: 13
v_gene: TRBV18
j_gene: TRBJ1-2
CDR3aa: ASSHRGGAIYGYT

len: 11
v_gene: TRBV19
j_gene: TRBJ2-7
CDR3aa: ASSINPGFEQY

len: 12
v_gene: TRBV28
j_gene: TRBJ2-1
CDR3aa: ASSFNRGYNEQF

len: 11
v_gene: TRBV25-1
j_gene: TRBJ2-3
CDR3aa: ASEAGTEDTQY

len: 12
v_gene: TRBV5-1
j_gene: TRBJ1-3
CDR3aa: ASSSPLSGNTIY

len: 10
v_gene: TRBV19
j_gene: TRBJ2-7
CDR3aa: ASSEGNYEQY

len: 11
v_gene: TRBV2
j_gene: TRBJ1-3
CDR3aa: ASSMSSGNTIY

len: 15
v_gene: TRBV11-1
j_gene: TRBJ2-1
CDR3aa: ASSPLTRGSSYNEQF

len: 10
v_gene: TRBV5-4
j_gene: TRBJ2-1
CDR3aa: ASRMDNNEQF

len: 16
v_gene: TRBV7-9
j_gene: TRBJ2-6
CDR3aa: ASTPGTGDLRGANVLT

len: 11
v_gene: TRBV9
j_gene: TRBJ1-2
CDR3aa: ASSVYSHYGYT

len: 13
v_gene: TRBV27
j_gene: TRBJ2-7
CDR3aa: ASSLYPGVGYEQY

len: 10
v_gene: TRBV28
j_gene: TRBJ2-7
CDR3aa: ASSQGQYEQY

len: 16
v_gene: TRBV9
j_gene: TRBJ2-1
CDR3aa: ASSVGTSGRASYNEQF

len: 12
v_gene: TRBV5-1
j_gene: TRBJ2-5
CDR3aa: ASSSGTGGETQY

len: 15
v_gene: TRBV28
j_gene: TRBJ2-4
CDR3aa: ASSLRTGAVVENIQY

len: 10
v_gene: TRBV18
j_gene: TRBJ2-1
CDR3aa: ASSQGAGEQF

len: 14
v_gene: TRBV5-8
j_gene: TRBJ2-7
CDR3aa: ASSLERDVRSYEQY

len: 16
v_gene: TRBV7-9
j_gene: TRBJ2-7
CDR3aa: ASSLSGLAVRSSYEQY

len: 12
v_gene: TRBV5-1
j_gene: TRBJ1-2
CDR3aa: ASSLMGPQDGYT

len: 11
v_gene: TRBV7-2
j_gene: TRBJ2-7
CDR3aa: ASSFRAKREQY